This TCR beta chain was sequenced for a study of T cell changes during pregnancy in multiple sclerosis. Assay: immunoSEQ multiplex PCR; the TCRdb copy retains only in-frame clones and omits some. The sample records about 68,000 clones, just over 90% being singletons. In its sample, this clone was seen once. V was shortened by 3 bases and J by 5 bases, with 10 bases between the two germline ends. CDR3 length equals 14 residues. The germline V gene encodes CDR1 SGHTA and CDR2 FQGNSA. This sequence originates from a female donor with multiple sclerosis, enrolled in a pregnancy study. The chain combines TRBV7-2 with TRBJ1-4, with a tentative D call TRBD1 (5 bases). Sequences were derived from peripheral blood, sampled in the third trimester of pregnancy. CDR3 sequence (DNA): TGTGCCAGCAGCTTCGGGGCGGGGAATGAAAAACTGTTTTTT. Translating gives CASSFGAGNEKLFF.